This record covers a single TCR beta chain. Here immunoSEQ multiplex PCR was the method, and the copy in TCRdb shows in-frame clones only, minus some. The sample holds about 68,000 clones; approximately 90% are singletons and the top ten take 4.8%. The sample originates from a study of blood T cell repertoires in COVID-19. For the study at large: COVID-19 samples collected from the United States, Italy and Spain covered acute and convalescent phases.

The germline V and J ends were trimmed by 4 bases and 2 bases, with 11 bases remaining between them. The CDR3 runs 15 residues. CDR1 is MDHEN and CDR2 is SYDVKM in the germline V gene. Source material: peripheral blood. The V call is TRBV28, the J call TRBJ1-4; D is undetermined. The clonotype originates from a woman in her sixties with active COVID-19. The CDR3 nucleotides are TGTGCCAGCAGTTATGCGGGTCCCACTAATGAAAAACTGTTTTTT. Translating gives CASSYAGPTNEKLFF.